This T cell receptor beta chain was sequenced in a study of blood T cell repertoires in COVID-19. Study summary: Both acute and convalescent COVID-19 samples were obtained from the United States, Italy and Spain.

Germline V gene data show CDR1 as LGHDT and CDR2 as YNNKEL (reference sequence). The junction had 6 bases not matched to a gene; V was cut back by 3 bases and J by 6 bases. The CDR3 runs to 16 residues. Per the original data handling: Counts of nucleated cells, estimated from reference gene primer amplification, were obtained. Clones were sequenced by immunoSEQ multiplex PCR, and TCRdb holds only the in-frame ones, with some missing. V and J calls plus clone size are reproduced from that table; the DNA served to infer D and trimming. The sample lists 150,000 or so clones; about 83% were seen once. This clonotype was sampled from a woman in her forties or fifties in a cohort exposed to, infected with or recovered from COVID-19 (not recorded which). The specimen sequenced was PBMCs or T cells enriched from blood (not recorded which). The chain uses TRBV3-1 (or the pseudogene TRBV3-2) and TRBJ2-2, with 11 bases aligning to TRBD2. The CDR3 DNA is TGTGCCAGCAGCCAGGGCCTACTAGCGGGAGCCGGGGAGCTGTTTTTT. This gives the protein CASSQGLLAGAGELFF.